The 25 T cell receptor beta chains below were found in one sample sequenced in a study of response to subunit inactivated influenza vaccine. TCRdb re-called the RT-PCR reads through MiXCR, storing one row per CDR3 protein. The sample shows over 800,000 distinct CDR3 sequences, 21% of them seen only once. Sequencing used PBMCs from blood, obtained roughly 5 days after vaccination. The source is a man in his forties or fifties who received an inactivated influenza vaccine.

This clonotype appeared a few times. The chain links TRBV7-6 to TRBJ2-3, with D hard to call. CDR3 length equals 17 residues. The ends were cut back, 5 bases at V and 6 bases at J, with 24 bases in the middle. The germline V gene encodes CDR1 SGHVS and CDR2 FNYEAQ. The CDR3 sequence: CASSARLGGFQGDTQYF. Here the CDR3 DNA reads TGTGCCAGCAGCGCCCGTCTGGGCGGCTTCCAAGGGGATACGCAGTATTTT.

V is TRBV12-3 or TRBV12-4 and J is TRBJ2-5; D is possibly TRBD1 (6 bases). V lost 3 bases and J lost 4, with 15 bases in between. This CDR3 contains 15 residues. The DNA of the CDR3 is TGTGCCAGCAGTTTGAGTCAGGGGTTGTCAGAGACCCAGTACTTC. It codes for CASSLSQGLSETQYF.

The chain uses TRBV12-3 or TRBV12-4 and TRBJ2-6, with TRBD1 matching over 7 bases. V was clipped by 5 bases and J by 2 bases; unmatched bases: 6. The CDR3 extends over 16 amino acids. This CDR3 reads CASSPTGVTGANVLTF. The CDR3 DNA reads TGTGCCAGCAGTCCTACAGGGGTCACTGGGGCCAACGTCCTGACTTTC.

This clonotype occurred a few times. In DNA, the CDR3 is TGTGCCAGCAGCGGCGGACGGTTCTCCTACGAGCAGTACTTC. This sequence encodes CASSGGRFSYEQYF. The chain is built from TRBV5-6 and TRBJ2-7, with no clear D. The germline gives CDR1 SGHDT, CDR2 YYEEEE. The CDR3 has 14 residues. V dropped 4 bases and J dropped 0 bases, with 11 bases sitting between them.

This chain links TRBV12-3 or TRBV12-4 with TRBJ1-6, with a weak D call TRBD1 (6 bases). The CDR3 runs 15 residues. V was pared by 1 base and J by 8 bases, with 12 bases between. CDR3 coding DNA: TGTGCCAGCAGTTTAGGGCAGGGGTTTTATTCACCCCTCCACTTT. Translation: CASSLGQGFYSPLHF.

The chain links TRBV6-1 to TRBJ1-4; the D gene is possibly TRBD1 (5 bases). V shed 5 bases and J shed 8 bases, with 15 bases lying between them. This CDR3 has 14 residues. Germline values: CDR1 MNHNS, CDR2 SASEGT. The CDR3 here is CASSIRDGPEKLFF. For the CDR3, the DNA is TGTGCCAGCAGTATCCGGGACGGACCCGAAAAACTGTTTTTT.

This clonotype was counted many times. A read error may be the cause here, since a much bigger clone is one base away. The V call is TRBV25-1, the J call TRBJ2-3, with no clear D. In germline, CDR1 is MGHDK, CDR2 SYGVNS. The V end lost 6 bases, the J end lost 2 bases, and 3 bases lay between the germline ends. The CDR3 is 11 amino acids. The chain's CDR3 is CASRLTDTQYF. CDR3 nucleotides: TGTGCCAGCAGGCTCACAGATACGCAGTATTTT. The whole variable domain, remainder taken from reference TRBV25-1 and TRBJ2-3, is EADIYQTPRYLVIGTGKKITLECSQTMGHDKMYWYQQDPGMELHLIHYSYGVNSTEKGDLSSESTVSRIRTEHFPLTLESARPSHTSQYLCASRLTDTQYFGPGTRLTVL.

This clonotype was seen only a few times. The V gene is TRBV20-1, the J gene TRBJ2-5, with 7 bases fitting TRBD1. Trimming cost V 5 bases and J 2 bases; bases outside gene matches: 11. CDR3 size: 15 residues. The germline V gene encodes CDR1 DFQATT and CDR2 SNEGSKA (reference sequence). The CDR3 DNA is TGCAGTGCTGCAACCTCGACAGGGTATCAAGAGACCCAGTACTTC. Translated: CSAATSTGYQETQYF.

The chain uses TRBV7-9 and TRBJ1-1, with TRBD1 as a possible D gene (6 bases). Germline CDR1 and CDR2: SEHNR and FQNEAQ (reference sequence). The CDR3 consists of 14 residues. V lost 5 bases, J lost 8 bases, and 18 bases lay in between. CDR3 nucleotides: TGTGCCAGCAGCAACCGGGACACCAGACTCGAAGCTTTCTTT. It encodes CASSNRDTRLEAFF.

The J gene is TRBJ1-3, the V gene TRBV4-1; D is unclear. Germline CDR1 is MGHRA and CDR2 is YSYEKL. The CDR3 is made up of 15 amino acids. V lost 1 base and J lost 0, with 7 bases in between. In nucleotides, the CDR3 is TGCGCCAGCAGCCAAGCACAGATCTCTGGAAACACCATATATTTT. Its protein product is CASSQAQISGNTIYF.

This clonotype turned up a few times. The chain has TRBV6-1 and TRBJ2-1; D remains ambiguous. The V gene lost 6 bases and the J gene lost 6 bases, with 12 bases spanning the gap. The germline V gene encodes CDR1 MNHNS and CDR2 SASEGT. The CDR3 sequence is 13 residues long. The CDR3 DNA reads as TGTGCCAGCAGGGTGAAGACGATCAATGAGCAGTTCTTC. This sequence encodes CASRVKTINEQFF.

This rearrangement joins TRBV7-6 to TRBJ2-7; D uncertain. The germline V gene has CDR1 SGHVS and CDR2 FNYEAQ. Trimming took 5 bases from V and 2 from J, leaving 25 bases between them. The CDR3 sequence is 18 residues long. In DNA form, the CDR3 reads TGTGCCAGCAGCCCGGACCCGGGTCGTGGGTTAAAGCCCTACGAGCAGTACTTC. Protein: CASSPDPGRGLKPYEQYF.

This clonotype has just a few counts. This chain joins TRBV5-1 and TRBJ2-3; 8 bases line up with TRBD2. After removal of 6 bases from V and 5 bases from J, the junction contained 8 bases not matched to a gene. CDR3 length equals 14 residues. Germline V lookup: CDR1 SGHRS, CDR2 YFSETQ. DNA of the CDR3: TGCGCCAGCACCACTAGCGGTCCACAAGATACGCAGTATTTT. Protein product: CASTTSGPQDTQYF.

In its sample, this clonotype was seen a few times. The CDR3 bases are TGTGCCAGCAGCTCCGGGACTAGTCTCAATGAGCAGTTCTTC. It yields the protein CASSSGTSLNEQFF. This chain connects TRBV9 to TRBJ2-1, with 8 bases matching TRBD2. After removal of 4 bases from V and 6 bases from J, the junction contained 6 bases not matched to a gene. Germline V CDR1 and CDR2: SGDLS, YYNGEE. The CDR3 length is 14 residues.

This clonotype showed up just a few times. The rearrangement joins TRBV12-3 or TRBV12-4 to TRBJ2-7; TRBD2 matches 9 bases. Trimming at V came to 6 bases and at J to 2 bases, leaving 11 bases not matched to a gene. This CDR3 region has 16 residues. CDR3 amino acids: CASSPKSSGGTYEQYF. As DNA, the CDR3 is TGTGCCAGCAGCCCGAAGAGTAGCGGGGGTACCTACGAGCAGTACTTC.

This clonotype was counted only a few times. The rearrangement links TRBV5-1 to TRBJ2-7, with D perhaps TRBD1 or TRBD2 (7 bases each). Germline assignment: CDR1 SGHRS and CDR2 YFSETQ. This CDR3 spans 15 amino acids. V dropped 4 bases and J dropped 7 bases, with 21 bases sitting between them. CDR3 nucleotide sequence: TGCGCCAGCAGCACCCAGGGAGGGGGCGCGGGAGAGCAGTACTTC. It translates to CASSTQGGGAGEQYF.

This rearrangement joins TRBV7-9 to TRBJ1-1; tentatively, D is TRBD1 (5 bases). The germline V gene has CDR1 SEHNR and CDR2 FQNEAQ (reference sequence). The CDR3 is 14 amino acids. Trimming removed 1 base from V and 6 bases from J, with 12 bases in between. The CDR3 DNA follows: TGTGCCAGCAGCTTAGGGGACCGTCCGTCTGAAGCTTTCTTT. Translating it yields CASSLGDRPSEAFF.

This clonotype has only a few counts. The CDR3 DNA reads as TGCAGTGCTACGAGGGGCGGGGGAGGCACAGATACGCAGTATTTT. Protein product: CSATRGGGGTDTQYF. This chain joins TRBV20-1 and TRBJ2-3, with 7 bases lining up with TRBD2. The J segment lost 1 base and the V segment lost 4 bases, leaving 8 bases of the junction unmatched. This CDR3 is built from 15 residues. Germline V gene data show CDR1 as DFQATT and CDR2 as SNEGSKA (reference sequence).

The genes are TRBV19 and TRBJ2-3, with TRBD2 matching 12 bases. The CDR3 has 14 amino acids. J was trimmed by 3 bases and V by 7 bases; bases with no gene match: 2. From germline, CDR1 is LNHDA and CDR2 SQIVND (reference sequence). The CDR3 loop reads CASTTSGRTDTQYF. In DNA form, the CDR3 reads TGTGCCAGTACGACTAGCGGGAGAACAGATACGCAGTATTTT.

The sample holds a few counts of this clonotype. The chain carries TRBV5-1 and TRBJ2-7, with a possible D match to TRBD2 (5 bases). The CDR3 runs to 14 residues. CDR1 SGHRS and CDR2 YFSETQ come from the germline V gene. Trimming left V 3 bases short and J 1 base short, with 11 bases between. In DNA form, the CDR3 reads TGCGCCAGCAGCTCAGAGGGCCAGTCCTACGAGCAGTACTTC. Translating it yields CASSSEGQSYEQYF.

This clonotype came up a few times. V usage is TRBV5-1 and J usage is TRBJ2-7; D not resolved. In germline, CDR1 is SGHRS, CDR2 YFSETQ. CDR3 length equals 14 residues. Deletions cut 0 bases from V and 3 bases from J, with 10 bases between. CDR3: CASSLVGGDYEQYF. The CDR3 coding sequence is TGCGCCAGCAGCTTGGTGGGTGGAGACTACGAGCAGTACTTC.

The sample holds a few counts of this clonotype. The chain couples TRBV10-3 to TRBJ2-1, with a possible D match to TRBD2 (5 bases). Deletions cut 5 bases from V and 5 bases from J, with 10 bases between. The germline V gene encodes CDR1 ENHRY and CDR2 SYGVKD. This CDR3 contains 13 residues. In nucleotides, the CDR3 is TGTGCCATCAGTATTTCGGGGAACAATGAGCAGTTCTTC. Its translation: CAISISGNNEQFF.

V usage is TRBV11-2 and J usage is TRBJ2-2, with no clear D. V lost 5 bases, J lost 1 base, and 11 bases lay in between. Looked up from germline, CDR1 is SGHAT and CDR2 is FQNNGV. This CDR3 has 15 amino acids. The CDR3 DNA follows: TGTGCCAGCAGCCCGGTGTTACAGAACACCGGGGAGCTGTTTTTT. Encoded protein: CASSPVLQNTGELFF.

The sample holds a few counts of this clonotype. The chain couples TRBV4-1 to TRBJ2-7, with a tentative D call TRBD1 (6 bases). This CDR3 contains 14 residues. V was cut by 4 bases and J by 2 bases, with 12 bases left in between. The germline V gene encodes CDR1 MGHRA and CDR2 YSYEKL. The CDR3 is CASSPGDATYEQYF. The CDR3 DNA sequence: TGCGCCAGCAGCCCAGGGGACGCGACCTACGAGCAGTACTTC.

This clonotype was seen many times. V usage is TRBV12-3 or TRBV12-4 and J usage is TRBJ2-1; D is unresolved. The length of the CDR3 is 14 residues. V shed 2 bases and J shed 2 bases, with 7 bases lying between them. Here the CDR3 reads CASSLWKTYNEQFF. The CDR3 DNA is TGTGCCAGCAGTTTATGGAAAACCTACAATGAGCAGTTCTTC.